Below are 27 T cell receptor beta chains sequenced from a single sample in a study of beta chain features in type 1 diabetes. Reverse transcription of all isolated RNA meant that expressed TCRB transcripts were sequenced. Assay: immunoSEQ multiplex PCR; the TCRdb copy retains only in-frame clones and omits some. The data show roughly 300,000 clones, 7% to 9% seen once. The material sequenced was central memory CD4+ T cells from blood. These receptors were obtained from a woman under 30 in good health.

This clone was detected ten times or more. The chain couples TRBV9 to TRBJ2-2; maybe TRBD2 (6 bases). V lost 0 bases to trimming and J lost 3 bases, with 12 bases between them. Germline V gene lookup returns CDR1 SGDLS and CDR2 YYNGEE. The CDR3 has 16 residues. CDR3 nucleotides: TGTGCCAGCAGCGTAGCCCCCGAGCGGGACACCGGGGAGCTGTTTTTT. It specifies CASSVAPERDTGELFF.

The V call is TRBV7-3, the J call TRBJ2-3; 8 nucleotides agree with TRBD2. The CDR3 totals 14 residues. CDR1 is SGHTA and CDR2 is FQGTGA in the germline V gene. After removal of 3 bases from V and 2 bases from J, the junction contained 1 base not matched to a gene. CDR3 loop: CASSFGRATDTQYF. In nucleotides, the CDR3 is TGTGCCAGCAGCTTCGGGAGGGCCACAGATACGCAGTATTTT.

This clone appeared a few times. This sequence joins TRBV5-1 and TRBJ2-7; possibly TRBD2 for D (6 bases). V lost 4 bases to trimming and J lost 7 bases, with 18 bases between them. The CDR3 has 14 residues. The germline CDR1 and CDR2 sequences are SGHRS and YFSETQ. CDR3 bases: TGCGCCAGCAGCCACTCCCCGGGAGCAAGTGAGCAGTACTTC. Its protein product is CASSHSPGASEQYF.

The chain combines TRBV4-3 with TRBJ2-3; TRBD2 might be the D (6 bases). V was cut by 2 bases and J by 3 bases, with 15 bases left in between. Per the germline V gene, CDR1 is LGHNA and CDR2 is YSLEER. CDR3 length: 16 amino acids. The CDR3 nucleotides are TGCGCCAGCAGCCAATCTGGGGGGAGGTGGACAGATACGCAGTATTTT. Amino acid sequence: CASSQSGGRWTDTQYF.

The J gene is TRBJ2-5, the V gene TRBV6-5, with TRBD2 identical over 13 bases. V shed 4 bases, J shed 6 bases, and the junction held 8 bases outside the gene matches. The CDR3 has 16 residues. CDR1 is MNHEY and CDR2 is SVGAGI in the germline V gene. The CDR3 sequence is CASSSTGTSGTQTQYF. In DNA, the CDR3 is TGTGCCAGCAGTTCCACCGGGACTAGCGGGACACAGACCCAGTACTTC.

This clone turned up a few times. This rearrangement joins TRBV7-2 to TRBJ2-3; D perhaps matches TRBD1 (6 bases). CDR3 length: 16 amino acids. CDR1 is SGHTA, CDR2 FQGNSA, per germline. With 2 bases removed from V and 2 bases from J, the gap between germline ends came to 14 bases. CDR3 loop: CASSLSSGVLTDTQYF. The CDR3 coding sequence is TGTGCCAGCAGCTTATCTTCAGGGGTCCTCACAGATACGCAGTATTTT.

The V call is TRBV15, the J call TRBJ1-5; TRBD1 aligns across 7 bases. CDR1 is LNHNV, CDR2 YYDKDF, per germline (reference sequence). The CDR3 covers 15 residues. After removal of 0 bases from V and 6 bases from J, the junction contained 5 bases not matched to a gene. Here the CDR3 reads CATSRDVAGGQPQHF. CDR3 DNA sequence: TGTGCCACCAGCAGAGATGTGGCAGGGGGTCAGCCCCAGCATTTT.

In its sample, this clone was seen a few times. This chain links TRBV11-3 with TRBJ2-3; tentatively, D is TRBD2 (6 bases). Germline-derived CDR1 and CDR2 are SGHNT and YENEEA. With 4 bases removed from V and 6 bases from J, the gap between germline ends came to 20 bases. This CDR3 region has 16 residues. The CDR3 protein is CASSSSGTQLGDTQYF. Here the CDR3 DNA reads TGTGCCAGCAGCTCTTCCGGGACTCAACTCGGGGATACGCAGTATTTT.

This clone turned up a few times. The genes are TRBV28 and TRBJ2-7; TRBD1 matches at 7 bases. With 8 bases clipped from V and 3 bases from J, the junction kept 10 bases outside the gene matches. CDR1 and CDR2 from the germline V gene are MDHEN and SYDVKM. The CDR3 contains 14 residues. Here the CDR3 reads CASGSWDRRYEQYF. For the CDR3, the DNA is TGTGCCAGCGGCTCCTGGGACAGACGCTACGAGCAGTACTTC.

Points on this clone: This specimen includes other DNA sequences encoding the same CDR3. V usage is TRBV5-1 and J usage is TRBJ2-7; 7 bases are shared with TRBD2. The V and J ends lost 2 bases and 1 base, in that order; junction bases with no gene match: 3. Per germline, CDR1 SGHRS and CDR2 YFSETQ. The CDR3 is 14 residues long. In DNA, the CDR3 is TGCGCCAGCAGCTTAGGACTAGGGTCCTACGAGCAGTACTTC. Translated, it gives CASSLGLGSYEQYF.

The chain combines TRBV28 with TRBJ2-1, with D possibly TRBD2 on 7 matching bases. This CDR3 is built from 15 residues. Germline CDR1 and CDR2: MDHEN and SYDVKM. With 4 bases removed from V and 8 bases from J, the gap between germline ends came to 18 bases. CDR3: CASSSRTRGGYEQFF. DNA for the CDR3: TGTGCCAGCAGTTCCCGGACTAGAGGGGGTTATGAGCAGTTCTTC.

This clone was counted many times. The rearrangement links TRBV12-5 to TRBJ2-3; TRBD2 matches 8 bases. J was trimmed by 4 bases and V by 8 bases; bases with no gene match: 8. The CDR3 totals 14 residues. Looked up from germline, CDR1 is LGHNT and CDR2 is FRNRAP. The CDR3 DNA follows: TGTGCTAGTAGCCGAGCGGGAGTGTCAGATACGCAGTATTTT. This sequence encodes CASSRAGVSDTQYF.

The rearrangement uses TRBV9 and TRBJ2-3, with 11 nucleotides matching TRBD1. Germline loops: CDR1 SGDLS, CDR2 YYNGEE. After removal of 0 bases from V and 5 bases from J, the junction contained 2 bases not matched to a gene. The CDR3 contains 15 residues. The CDR3 DNA is TGTGCCAGCAGCGTAGGGACAGGGGGCATAGATACGCAGTATTTT. Residues: CASSVGTGGIDTQYF.

The V call is TRBV16, the J call TRBJ1-1; TRBD1 aligns across 8 bases. V was pared by 4 bases and J by 4 bases, with 5 bases of the junction left unmatched. Germline values: CDR1 KGHSY, CDR2 FQNENV. The CDR3 totals 14 residues. As DNA, the CDR3 is TGTGCCAGCAGCCTTTTAGACAGGGGCACTGAAGCTTTCTTT. The encoded protein is CASSLLDRGTEAFF.

The V gene is TRBV29-1, the J gene TRBJ2-3; D gene unclear. The CDR3 totals 10 residues. The V end lost 6 bases, the J end lost 4 bases, and 5 bases lay between the germline ends. Germline CDR1 SQVTM, CDR2 ANQGSEA. The CDR3 bases are TGCAGCGTGGGTCCAGATACGCAGTATTTT. It translates to CSVGPDTQYF.

This clone was seen ten or more times. The chain uses TRBV28 and TRBJ2-5; 7 bases are shared with TRBD1. J was trimmed by 4 bases and V by 6 bases; bases with no gene match: 20. This CDR3 has 18 amino acids. Germline values: CDR1 MDHEN, CDR2 SYDVKM. CDR3 bases: TGTGCCAGCAGCCCTTTCCCGACCGGGACAGAGGATGGAGAGACCCAGTACTTC. Residues: CASSPFPTGTEDGETQYF.

With regard to this clone: The same CDR3 is also encoded by other DNA sequences in this sample. V and J are TRBV4-1 and TRBJ2-3; D gene ambiguous. CDR3 length: 14 amino acids. Trimming removed 0 bases from V and 1 base from J, with 5 bases in between. CDR1 is MGHRA, CDR2 YSYEKL, per germline. CDR3 region: CASSQDGGTDTQYF. The CDR3 DNA sequence: TGCGCCAGCAGCCAAGATGGGGGCACAGATACGCAGTATTTT.

This clone was seen more than once but under ten times. This sample includes further DNA sequences coding for the same CDR3. The gene calls are TRBV7-9 and TRBJ2-1, with TRBD2 matching 8 bases. Germline CDR1 reads SEHNR; CDR2 reads FQNEAQ (reference sequence). V gave up 1 base and J gave up 7 bases; unmatched junction bases: 0. The CDR3 loop spans 13 amino acids. The CDR3 DNA reads TGTGCCAGCAGCTTAGGACTAGCGAATGAGCAGTTCTTC. This codes for CASSLGLANEQFF.

The chain employs TRBV11-2 and TRBJ1-5; tentatively, D is TRBD1 (5 bases). Germline values: CDR1 SGHAT, CDR2 FQNNGV. Trimming took off 4 bases at V and 6 bases at J, with 10 bases between the two ends. This CDR3 spans 13 amino acids. The DNA for the CDR3 is TGTGCCAGCAGCTCTCAGGGTGGTCAGCCCCAGCATTTT. It encodes CASSSQGGQPQHF.

CDR3 sequence reads: CASGRKSANYGYTF. The CDR3, as DNA: TGTGCCAGCGGCAGGAAGTCTGCTAACTATGGCTACACCTTC. The chain has TRBV5-4 and TRBJ1-2; D is unresolved. Germline CDR1 SGHNT, CDR2 YYREEE (reference sequence). The CDR3 consists of 14 residues. Between the trimmed V and J ends, which lost 7 bases and 0 bases, there was a span of 13 bases.

This rearrangement joins TRBV4-1 to TRBJ2-2; D could derive from TRBD1 or TRBD2 (5 bases each). CDR1 is MGHRA, CDR2 YSYEKL, per germline. V lost 9 bases and J 5 bases, leaving 22 bases between the germline ends. This CDR3 region has 16 residues. CDR3 sequence: CASYPRGRVDTGELFF. The DNA of the CDR3 is TGCGCCAGTTATCCACGGGGCAGGGTGGATACCGGGGAGCTGTTTTTT.

There are a few counts of this clone. The chain recombines TRBV9 with TRBJ2-1, with 7 bases lining up with TRBD2. With 0 bases clipped from V and 7 bases from J, the junction kept 10 bases outside the gene matches. The CDR3 is 16 amino acids. Germline assignment: CDR1 SGDLS and CDR2 YYNGEE. CDR3 DNA: TGTGCCAGCAGCGTAGGTATCGCGGGAGCACTAAATGAGCAGTTCTTC. It yields the protein CASSVGIAGALNEQFF.

This clone was found a few times. At one end, the junction sequence differs from germline, possibly due to a read error. The chain has TRBV15 and TRBJ2-1, with D possibly matching TRBD1 (6 bases). The CDR3 length is 15 residues. In germline, CDR1 is LNHNV, CDR2 YYDKDF (reference sequence). CDR3 coding DNA: TGTGCCACCAGGAGAGTTCGAGGGACATACAATGAGCAGTTCTTC. Translating gives CATRRVRGTYNEQFF. Full variable domain (remainder filled in from reference TRBV15 and TRBJ2-1): DAMVIQNPRYQVTQFGKPVTLSCSQTLNHNVMYWYQQKSSQAPKLLFHYYDKDFNNEADTPDNFQSRRPNTSFCFLDIRSPGLGDTAMYLCATRRVRGTYNEQFFGPGTRLTVL.

This clone was counted a few times. The V and J genes are TRBV4-2 and TRBJ1-1; D is ambiguous. V was pared by 0 bases and J by 1 base, with 9 bases between. Germline CDR1 is LGHNA and CDR2 is YNFKEQ. CDR3 length equals 15 residues. The CDR3 sequence: CASSQEELSNTEAFF. The CDR3 nucleotides read TGTGCCAGCAGCCAAGAAGAACTGTCGAACACTGAAGCTTTCTTT.

This chain uses TRBV7-8 with TRBJ1-5; a weak D match, TRBD1 (6 bases). Between the trimmed V and J ends, which lost 7 bases and 2 bases, there was a span of 12 bases. The germline CDR1 and CDR2 sequences are SGHVS and FQNEAQ. The CDR3 sequence is 14 residues long. CDR3 amino acids: CASTPGGGNQPQHF. CDR3 coding DNA: TGTGCCAGCACCCCCGGGGGCGGCAATCAGCCCCAGCATTTT.

DNA of the CDR3: TGTGCCAGCAGTTTAAATGTGGGGGAGCTGTTTTTT. Its translation: CASSLNVGELFF. The genes are TRBV27 and TRBJ2-2; D ambiguous. The CDR3 has 12 amino acids. V shed 2 bases and J shed 8 bases, with 6 bases lying between them. Germline V gene data show CDR1 as MNHEY and CDR2 as SMNVEV (reference sequence).

This clone has a handful of counts. The chain carries TRBV21-1 and TRBJ2-1; TRBD2, the table's D call, lacks a check against the DNA. TRBV21-1 is shown as a pseudogene. The length of the CDR3 is 15 residues. CDR3 region: CASTPRGDAYNEQFF. CDR3 DNA sequence: TGTGCCAGCACCCCCCGCGGGGACGCTTACAATGAGCAGTTCTTC.